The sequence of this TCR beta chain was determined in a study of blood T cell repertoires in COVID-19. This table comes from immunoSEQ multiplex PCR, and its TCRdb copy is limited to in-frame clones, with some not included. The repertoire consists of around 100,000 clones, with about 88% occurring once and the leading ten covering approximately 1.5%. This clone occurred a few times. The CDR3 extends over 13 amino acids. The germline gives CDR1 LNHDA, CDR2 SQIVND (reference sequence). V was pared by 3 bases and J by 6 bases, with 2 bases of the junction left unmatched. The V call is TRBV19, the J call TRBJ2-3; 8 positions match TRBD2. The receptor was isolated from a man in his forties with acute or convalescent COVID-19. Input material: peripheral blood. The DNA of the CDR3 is TGTGCCAGTAGTATCGGACTAGCTGATACGCAGTATTTT. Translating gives CASSIGLADTQYF.